Listed below are T cell receptor beta chains from one sample, sequenced in a study of preoperative IRX-2 immunotherapy in early breast cancer. Assay: immunoSEQ multiplex PCR; the TCRdb copy retains only in-frame clones and omits some. The data contain about 98,000 clones, roughly 89% of them singletons. The material sequenced was tumor tissue, taken after IRX-2 immunotherapy. These receptors all come from a human donor with breast cancer. Each CDR3 is given with its conserved first and last residue. D genes are given only for firm matches. The listing skips clone size in some rows; elsewhere it reads once, few, many or a size class.

J gene,V gene,clone size,D gene,CDR3 protein,CDR3 DNA
TRBJ1-2,TRBV7-7,once,NA,CASSLWTVPYGYTF,TGTGCCAGCAGCTTATGGACAGTACCCTATGGCTACACCTTC
TRBJ2-1,TRBV30,NA,NA,CALAGEVSYNEQFF,TGTGCCCTAGCAGGAGAGGTTTCCTACAATGAGCAGTTCTTC
TRBJ1-2,TRBV19,NA,NA,CASQRGASGYTF,TGTGCCAGCCAGCGGGGAGCTTCTGGCTACACCTTC
TRBJ1-5,TRBV18,NA,TRBD1,CASSPIGGGGQPQHF,TGTGCCAGCTCACCAATAGGAGGGGGCGGTCAGCCCCAGCATTTT
TRBJ2-7,TRBV1,NA,NA,CASSHPGRGLYEQYF,TGCGCCAGCAGCCACCCTGGAAGGGGTCTATACGAGCAGTACTTC
TRBJ2-3,TRBV27,NA,TRBD1,CATSDRTGADTQYF,TGTGCCACCAGTGATCGTACAGGGGCAGATACGCAGTATTTT
TRBJ1-5,TRBV6-1,few,NA,CASSEGDSNQPQHF,TGTGCCAGCAGTGAAGGTGATAGCAATCAGCCCCAGCATTTT
TRBJ2-3,TRBV18,NA,NA,CASSPPAWVGTSTDTQYF,TGTGCCAGCTCACCACCCGCCTGGGTTGGGACTAGCACAGATACGCAGTATTTT
TRBJ2-7,TRBV10-1,NA,NA,CASSESPGNEQYF,TGCGCCAGCAGTGAGTCTCCGGGGAACGAGCAGTACTTC
TRBJ2-7,TRBV15,NA,NA,CATSRDRWPGLLYEQYF,TGTGCCACCAGCAGAGATCGTTGGCCGGGACTTCTCTACGAGCAGTACTTC
TRBJ2-3,TRBV7-5,NA,NA,CASSLGGLADEDTQYF,TGTGCCAGCAGCTTGGGGGGACTAGCGGATGAAGATACGCAGTATTTT
TRBJ1-4,TRBV10-2,NA,NA,CASSESFLGGEKLFF,TGCGCCAGCAGTGAGTCATTCCTCGGGGGTGAAAAACTGTTTTTT
TRBJ2-2,TRBV6-4,NA,TRBD2,CASTVASGAGELFF,TGTGCCAGCACTGTCGCTAGCGGGGCCGGGGAGCTGTTTTTT
TRBJ1-5,TRBV5-1,NA,NA,CASSLETGDQPQHF,TGCGCCAGCAGCTTGGAGACAGGAGATCAGCCCCAGCATTTT
TRBJ2-5,TRBV5-1,once,NA,CASSPGQTQETQYF,TGCGCCAGCAGCCCGGGGCAGACACAAGAGACCCAGTACTTC
TRBJ2-3,TRBV18,NA,NA,CASSPVTLASDTQYF,TGTGCCAGCTCACCAGTTACGCTAGCGTCAGATACGCAGTATTTT
TRBJ2-7,TRBV5-1,NA,NA,CASSLATLQGEQYF,TGCGCCAGCAGCTTGGCAACACTCCAGGGCGAGCAGTACTTC
TRBJ2-7,TRBV11-3,NA,TRBD2,CASSSTLGGGEQYF,TGTGCCAGCAGCTCCACGTTGGGGGGAGGGGAGCAGTACTTC
TRBJ2-7,TRBV1,NA,NA,CASSQHTGVGPYEQYF,TGCGCCAGCAGCCAACATACAGGGGTAGGCCCCTACGAGCAGTACTTC
TRBJ1-2,TRBV5-1,NA,TRBD1,CASSGWTGGYGYTF,TGCGCCAGCAGCGGGTGGACAGGGGGCTATGGCTACACCTTC
TRBJ2-1,TRBV5-1,NA,TRBD2,CASSLDLAGLNEQFF,TGCGCCAGCAGCCTTGACCTAGCGGGATTGAATGAGCAGTTCTTC
TRBJ1-6,TRBV6-7,NA,TRBD1,CATKRDRLNSPLHF,TGTGCCACCAAACGGGACAGACTTAATTCACCCCTCCACTTT
TRBJ1-1,TRBV15,NA,NA,CATSRGRTRMNTEAFF,TGTGCCACCAGCAGGGGAAGGACACGGATGAACACTGAAGCTTTCTTT
TRBJ2-5,TRBV10-2,NA,NA,CASSESRLDLLETQYF,TGCGCCAGCAGTGAGTCGCGGCTAGATCTACTTGAGACCCAGTACTTC
TRBJ2-7,TRBV29-1,NA,TRBD2,CSVLKLSGRAYEQYF,TGCAGCGTCCTCAAACTCTCCGGGAGGGCCTACGAGCAGTACTTC
TRBJ2-2,TRBV1,once,NA,CASSPPGWGRTGELFF,TGCGCCAGCAGCCCCCCTGGATGGGGGCGCACCGGGGAGCTGTTTTTT
TRBJ1-5,TRBV9,once,TRBD1,CASAGQGVNQPQHF,TGTGCCAGCGCCGGACAGGGGGTAAATCAGCCCCAGCATTTT
TRBJ2-3,TRBV6-8,NA,TRBD2,CASSKTSGSTYDTQYF,TGTGCCAGCAGTAAGACTAGCGGGAGTACGTATGATACGCAGTATTTT
TRBJ1-4,TRBV5-1,NA,TRBD1,CASSFGTGDEKLFF,TGCGCCAGCAGCTTCGGGACAGGGGACGAAAAACTGTTTTTT
TRBJ2-7,TRBV29-1,NA,TRBD1,CSVRTGGREQYF,TGCAGCGTCCGGACAGGGGGGCGAGAGCAGTACTTC
TRBJ2-5,TRBV11-3,NA,NA,CASSVAVKSKETQYF,TGTGCCAGCAGCGTCGCAGTTAAATCGAAAGAGACCCAGTACTTC
TRBJ1-5,TRBV6-8,NA,NA,CASRGTGNQPQHF,TGTGCCAGCAGGGGAACAGGGAATCAGCCCCAGCATTTT
TRBJ2-1,TRBV5-1,NA,NA,CASSYGGTGNEQFF,TGCGCCAGCAGCTATGGTGGGACTGGCAATGAGCAGTTCTTC
TRBJ1-2,TRBV11-3,few,NA,CASSLNGQYYGYTF,TGTGCCAGCAGCTTGAACGGACAGTACTATGGCTACACCTTC
TRBJ1-2,TRBV11-3,few,NA,CASSLGGFHYGYTF,TGTGCCAGCAGCTTAGGAGGGTTTCACTATGGCTACACCTTC
TRBJ1-2,TRBV28,NA,NA,CASKGPIINAPYGYTF,TGTGCCAGCAAGGGGCCAATCATCAACGCGCCGTATGGCTACACCTTC
TRBJ2-5,TRBV19,NA,NA,CASKGAGGPKETQYF,TGTGCCAGTAAGGGGGCGGGAGGTCCTAAAGAGACCCAGTACTTC
TRBJ2-7,TRBV18,NA,TRBD2,CASSPAGQRGYEQYF,TGTGCCAGCTCACCCGCTGGCCAGCGGGGCTACGAGCAGTACTTC
TRBJ1-5,TRBV19,few,TRBD1,CASRQGNQPQHF,TGTGCCAGTAGACAGGGGAATCAGCCCCAGCATTTT
TRBJ2-3,TRBV6-7,NA,NA,CASSPSGLLVGDF,TGTGCCAGCAGTCCCAGCGGGCTCCTAGTGGGGGATTTT
TRBJ2-2,TRBV6-8,NA,NA,CASSHTDNTGELFF,TGTGCCAGCAGTCATACAGACAACACCGGGGAGCTGTTTTTT
TRBJ1-4,TRBV12-2,NA,NA,CASRLEGPGQGREKLFF,TGTGCAAGTCGCTTAGAGGGCCCGGGACAGGGTCGCGAAAAACTGTTTTTT
TRBJ1-5,TRBV28,few,NA,CASSLQVGQSNQPQHF,TGTGCCAGCAGTTTACAGGTGGGCCAGAGTAATCAGCCCCAGCATTTT
TRBJ1-1,TRBV6-8,NA,TRBD1,CAGKTGGGTEAFF,TGTGCCGGCAAGACAGGGGGCGGAACTGAAGCTTTCTTT
TRBJ2-1,TRBV6-8,NA,TRBD2,CASSYNSGGNNEQFF,TGTGCCAGCAGTTATAATAGCGGGGGTAACAATGAGCAGTTCTTC
TRBJ2-2,TRBV7-4,few,NA,CASSTERGIGELFF,TGTGCCAGCAGCACTGAACGGGGGATCGGGGAGCTGTTTTTT
TRBJ1-4,TRBV5-1,few,NA,CASSLRERNEKLFF,TGCGCCAGCAGCCTAAGGGAACGGAATGAAAAACTGTTTTTT
TRBJ1-1,TRBV6-8,NA,TRBD1,CAIEGQLNTEAFF,TGTGCCATCGAGGGACAGCTCAACACTGAAGCTTTCTTT
TRBJ1-2,TRBV14,NA,TRBD1,CASSTGTAHPKGTNYGYTF,TGTGCCAGCAGCACAGGGACAGCACACCCTAAGGGAACTAACTATGGCTACACCTTC